The sequence of this T cell receptor beta chain was determined in a study of monozygotic twins with inflammatory bowel disease. Findings and limits, study-wide: Against healthy co-twins, IBD patients had lower TCRbeta diversity (measured by inverse Simpson).

CDR1 and CDR2 from the germline V gene are MNHEY and SVGEGT. This CDR3 is 17 amino acids long. Remarks on this clonotype: The antigen remains unidentified.

UMIs were attached via template switching, each with a 6-nucleotide sample barcode. With the 5' RACE reads reprocessed, TCRdb shows one record per CDR3 protein and no DNA. This table lists 330,000 or so distinct CDR3 sequences. The TCR originated in a human donor with ulcerative colitis or Crohn's disease, or a healthy co-twin of an affected twin (not recorded which). Sequencing was performed on blood. The J gene is TRBJ2-6, the V gene TRBV6-2 or TRBV6-3. Here the CDR3 reads CASTYSRSGSGANVLTF.